The 8 T cell receptor beta chains listed next were all sequenced from one sample in a study of cytomegalovirus exposure and HLA in healthy donors. 13 Jbeta primers and 60 Vbeta primers were used for the PCR. Profiled with immunoSEQ multiplex PCR; TCRdb holds only in-frame clones, not every one. The sample lists 160,000 or so clones; around three quarters were seen once. The sequenced material came from PBMCs. The receptors were gathered from a man in his forties in good health and CMV-seronegative.

The chain uses TRBV7-9 and TRBJ1-1, with TRBD1 as a possible D gene (5 bases). The CDR3 consists of 16 residues. Trimming stripped 6 bases from V and 4 bases from J, with 21 bases between. Germline CDR1 is SEHNR and CDR2 is FQNEAQ (reference sequence). CDR3 nucleotide sequence: TGTGCCAGCAGGCCCTATGGAGGGACTTCCCCCACTGAAGCTTTCTTT. It is translated as CASRPYGGTSPTEAFF.

The CDR3 nucleotides read TGTGCCAGCAGCATAGGGACAGGTTCTGGAAACACCATATATTTT. Protein product: CASSIGTGSGNTIYF. This sequence joins TRBV7-6 and TRBJ1-3; TRBD1 agrees at 8 bases. The germline CDR1 and CDR2 sequences are SGHVS and FNYEAQ. V lost 5 bases, J lost 1 base, and 4 bases stayed unmatched. The CDR3 has 15 amino acids.

This chain connects TRBV10-3 to TRBJ2-3; D is perhaps TRBD1 (6 bases). V was trimmed by 10 bases and J by 3 bases, leaving 17 bases between them. The CDR3 loop spans 14 amino acids. Germline loops: CDR1 ENHRY, CDR2 SYGVKD. The CDR3 DNA sequence: TGTGCCACCCGATACAGGGTGGGGACAGATACGCAGTATTTT. Residues: CATRYRVGTDTQYF.

This clone was recorded only once. The chain combines TRBV11-2 with TRBJ1-1; D is unclear. Trimming shortened V by 2 bases and J by 0 bases, and 22 bases separated the two germline ends. Germline assignment: CDR1 SGHAT and CDR2 FQNNGV. This CDR3 region has 19 residues. For the CDR3, the DNA is TGTGCCAGCAGCTTAAATATGAACACAGCGGGTGCTATGAACACTGAAGCTTTCTTT. Translation: CASSLNMNTAGAMNTEAFF.

In this sample, this clone turned up once. The chain links TRBV30 to TRBJ2-7, with 7 nucleotides matching TRBD2. This CDR3 is 14 amino acids long. In germline, CDR1 is GTSNPN, CDR2 SVGIG (reference sequence). J lost 7 bases, V lost 2 bases, and 11 bases had no gene match. The DNA for the CDR3 is TGTGCCTGGAGTTCGGGCGGGAGCTTCGGAGAGCAGTACTTC. Protein: CAWSSGGSFGEQYF. Complete variable domain (other parts from reference TRBV30 and TRBJ2-7): SQTIHQWPATLVQPVGSPLSLECTVEGTSNPNLYWYRQAAGRGLQLLFYSVGIGQISSEVPQNLSASRPQDRQFILSSKKLLLSDSGFYLCAWSSGGSFGEQYFGPGTRLTVT.

This chain uses TRBV5-1 with TRBJ2-7; TRBD1 might be the D (8 bases). With 0 bases removed from V and 2 bases from J, the gap between germline ends came to 12 bases. This CDR3 spans 15 amino acids. Germline V CDR1 and CDR2: SGHRS, YFSETQ. This CDR3 reads CASSLEQGGTYEQYF. The CDR3 DNA reads TGCGCCAGCAGCTTGGAACAGGGGGGGACCTACGAGCAGTACTTC.

This chain connects TRBV4-1 to TRBJ2-3, with 12 bases fitting TRBD2. CDR3 length: 19 amino acids. Germline CDR1 is MGHRA and CDR2 is YSYEKL. Trimming took 0 bases from V and 2 from J; bases not matched to a gene: 9. The CDR3: CASSQEASGGAFSTDTQYF. DNA of the CDR3: TGCGCCAGCAGCCAAGAGGCTAGCGGGGGGGCCTTCTCCACAGATACGCAGTATTTT.

The V and J genes are TRBV19 and TRBJ2-2, with 7 bases identical to TRBD1. Germline assignment: CDR1 LNHDA and CDR2 SQIVND (reference sequence). After removal of 8 bases from V and 1 base from J, the junction contained 7 bases not matched to a gene. The CDR3 loop spans 15 amino acids. CDR3 nucleotide sequence: TGTGCCAGTGAAATTGGACAGGTGAACACCGGGGAGCTGTTTTTT. Translation gives CASEIGQVNTGELFF.